These T cell receptor beta chains were read from a single sample in a study of early T cells in non-severe SARS-CoV-2 infection. TCRdb re-analysed the 5' RACE reads in MiXCR, keeping a single row per CDR3 protein. This sample yields tens of thousands of distinct CDR3 sequences, of which roughly 9.4% are seen a single time; 4% to 5.5% belongs to the top ten. The source material was whole blood, sampled at baseline. The receptors were gathered from an adult who was a healthcare worker with PCR-confirmed SARS-CoV-2 infection or an uninfected control (not recorded which). The CDR3 runs from the conserved cysteine through the conserved F or W. Each record gives: clone size, V gene, J gene, CDR3 protein. The size field is filled for only some rows; it gives once, few, many or a size class.

size: NA; V: TRBV5-1; J: TRBJ2-1; CDR3: CASSIALAGNEQFF
size: NA; V: TRBV20-1; J: TRBJ2-5; CDR3: CSAPSWAGETQYF
size: few; V: TRBV12-2; J: TRBJ2-7; CDR3: CASRFEAGVIDEQYF
size: few; V: TRBV5-6; J: TRBJ1-5; CDR3: CASSLVDQPQHF
size: few; V: TRBV5-1; J: TRBJ2-1; CDR3: CASSPGGAFYNEQFF
size: many; V: TRBV12-3/TRBV12-4; J: TRBJ2-1; CDR3: CASSWVSGVDNEQFF
size: many; V: TRBV29-1; J: TRBJ1-1; CDR3: CSGHRATGTEAFF
size: few; V: TRBV7-2; J: TRBJ1-2; CDR3: CASSSPTENYGYTF
size: NA; V: TRBV11-2; J: TRBJ2-1; CDR3: CASSLSGAYNEQFF
size: NA; V: TRBV11-2; J: TRBJ1-5; CDR3: CASSSQGIGQPQHF
size: many; V: TRBV7-2; J: TRBJ1-1; CDR3: CASSLWAAEPEAFF
size: many; V: TRBV20-1; J: TRBJ2-1; CDR3: CSATASGEVIEQFF
size: few; V: TRBV10-3; J: TRBJ1-1; CDR3: CAISARQGVTEAFF
size: few; V: TRBV10-3; J: TRBJ2-3; CDR3: CAVQGDTDTQYF
size: many; V: TRBV11-2; J: TRBJ2-7; CDR3: CASSMLLGQYEQYF
size: NA; V: TRBV7-9; J: TRBJ2-3; CDR3: CASSLTWDNTDTQYF
size: NA; V: TRBV5-1; J: TRBJ1-2; CDR3: CASSLADRNNYGYTF
size: many; V: TRBV19; J: TRBJ2-7; CDR3: CASSKLAAISYEQYF
size: few; V: TRBV2; J: TRBJ1-6; CDR3: CASSTRTGPEWGSPLHF
size: few; V: TRBV10-2; J: TRBJ1-4; CDR3: CASSLDPTYEKLFF
size: many; V: TRBV4-1; J: TRBJ1-1; CDR3: CASSQADLGAAEAFF
size: NA; V: TRBV5-1; J: TRBJ2-5; CDR3: CASSAGQGPEETQYF
size: few; V: TRBV12-5; J: TRBJ2-1; CDR3: CASGSRVGGPNEQFF
size: NA; V: TRBV19; J: TRBJ2-2; CDR3: CASMGVLRTGELFF
size: NA; V: TRBV7-8; J: TRBJ1-1; CDR3: CASSLLDGNTEAFF
size: many; V: TRBV2; J: TRBJ2-7; CDR3: CASRGEGQGRYEQYF
size: many; V: TRBV7-9; J: TRBJ2-1; CDR3: CASSLSQGRLAGLDEQFF
size: many; V: TRBV18; J: TRBJ2-5; CDR3: CASSPGLASQETQYF
size: NA; V: TRBV25-1; J: TRBJ2-1; CDR3: CASTTIVGQGVPQQFF
size: NA; V: TRBV29-1; J: TRBJ2-6; CDR3: CSVGSASGANVLTF
size: few; V: TRBV29-1; J: TRBJ2-6; CDR3: CGVDSGANVLTF
size: few; V: TRBV20-1; J: TRBJ2-2; CDR3: CSARDREAGEGTGELFF
size: many; V: TRBV5-4; J: TRBJ2-1; CDR3: CASSLVVAAFNEQFF
size: few; V: TRBV11-2; J: TRBJ2-3; CDR3: CASSLGGGLDTQYF
size: NA; V: TRBV7-9; J: TRBJ2-1; CDR3: CASSAFLLAGVNNEQFF
size: few; V: TRBV5-1; J: TRBJ2-3; CDR3: CASSLAGGRKTDTQYF
size: NA; V: TRBV9; J: TRBJ2-6; CDR3: CASSAHGAGSGANVLTF
size: NA; V: TRBV28; J: TRBJ1-4; CDR3: CASTHLIGEKLFF
size: NA; V: TRBV30; J: TRBJ1-6; CDR3: CASQEGSGESPLHF
size: NA; V: TRBV29-1; J: TRBJ2-3; CDR3: CSVRAGRDVPDTQYF
size: NA; V: TRBV20-1; J: TRBJ2-1; CDR3: CSAHGQGPYNEQFF
size: NA; V: TRBV18; J: TRBJ1-5; CDR3: CASSRGSDQPQHF
size: NA; V: TRBV28; J: TRBJ2-1; CDR3: CASSWMTGGGNEQFF
size: many; V: TRBV7-2; J: TRBJ1-5; CDR3: CASSKPLVTQPQHF
size: few; V: TRBV18; J: TRBJ1-1; CDR3: CASSPGQGNTEAFF